This T cell receptor beta chain appears in the sequencing data of a study of regulatory T cells in long-lasting Graves disease. Both iRepertoire HTBI primers and Arm-PCR of CDR3 regions were used to build the TCR beta libraries. One entry per CDR3 protein results from TCRdb running MiXCR on the multiplex PCR reads. The sample has over 400,000 distinct CDR3 sequences, 12% to 15% seen once. Time point defined: newly diagnosed GD, antithyroid drugs for less than 3 months. Following extraction of RNA from PBMCs, that RNA was used to make the TCR library. Graves' disease was diagnosed by American Thyroid Association guidelines. Each patient gave 7.5 to 9 milliliters of EDTA-anticoagulated peripheral blood. In its sample, this clonotype was seen many times. These data were likewise used in another study, on T cells in Graves' hyperthyroidism and ophthalmopathy. In that study: With a duration under 2 months, the hyperthyroidism was newly diagnosed in patients aged 18 to 65.

The source material was peripheral blood mononuclear cells (PBMCs), sampled at new diagnosis, from a patient treated with antithyroid drugs. This receptor was obtained from a woman aged 50 to 65 with Graves disease.

The CDR3 DNA reads TGTGCCAGCAGTTTCGAGGGACAGGCTAATCAGCCCCAGCATTTT. It encodes CASSFEGQANQPQHF. V gene TRBV27 combines with J gene TRBJ1-5; 8 bases are a match to TRBD1. V gave up 3 bases and J gave up 4 bases; unmatched junction bases: 5. Germline V CDR1 and CDR2: MNHEY, SMNVEV (reference sequence). The CDR3 contains 15 residues.